The 18 T cell receptor beta chains in this list originate from one sample, sequenced in a study of cytomegalovirus exposure and HLA in healthy donors. The PCR contained 60 Vbeta and 13 Jbeta primers. Sequencing used immunoSEQ multiplex PCR; TCRdb keeps in-frame clones, though not all of them. The sample shows 100,000 to 150,000 clones, about 87% of them seen only once. The sequenced sample was PBMCs. Source of these receptors: a woman in her twenties or thirties in good health and CMV-seronegative.

In the case of this clone: An end of the junction does not agree with germline; a read error may underlie this. This same CDR3 is encoded by further DNA sequences in the sample. The chain uses TRBV19 and TRBJ2-6; 7 bases fit TRBD1. This CDR3 has 15 amino acids. Germline values: CDR1 LNHDA, CDR2 SQIVND (reference sequence). The CDR3 coding sequence is TGTGCCAGTAGCATAGGGACAGCTGGGGCCAACGTCCTGACTTTC. Protein sequence: CASSIGTAGANVLTF.

This chain uses TRBV7-3 with TRBJ2-7, with a weak D call TRBD1 (6 bases). Trimming shortened V by 1 base and J by 3 bases, and 13 bases separated the two germline ends. The CDR3 length is 15 residues. Germline-derived CDR1 and CDR2 are SGHTA and FQGTGA. CDR3 sequence: CASSLRGDNGYEQYF. Written as DNA, the CDR3 is TGTGCCAGCAGCTTAAGAGGGGACAACGGCTACGAGCAGTACTTC.

The rearrangement uses TRBV30 and TRBJ2-5, with D perhaps matching TRBD2 (5 bases). V was pared by 1 base and J by 5 bases, with 14 bases between. The CDR3 sequence is 14 residues long. The germline V gene has CDR1 GTSNPN and CDR2 SVGIG (reference sequence). In DNA form, the CDR3 reads TGTGCCTGGAGTGAACGGGCGACGGGGGAGACCCAGTACTTC. It codes for CAWSERATGETQYF.

The chain recombines TRBV5-3 with TRBJ1-1; D unresolved. TRBV5-3 falls under the ORF class, with uncertain function. The CDR3 is 14 amino acids. V was shortened by 5 bases and J by 5 bases, with 16 bases between the two germline ends. In DNA form, the CDR3 reads TGTGCCAGAAGGAGAGATGGGTCGGGAACTGAAGCTTTCTTT. Residues: CARRRDGSGTEAFF.

The chain uses TRBV7-3 and TRBJ2-3, with TRBD2 identical over 10 bases. CDR1 is SGHTA and CDR2 is FQGTGA in the germline V gene. The ends lost 6 bases at V and 3 bases at J; junction bases unmatched: 6. This CDR3 comprises 15 residues. CDR3 sequence reads: CASSGSGRATDTQYF. The CDR3, as DNA: TGTGCCAGCAGTGGAAGCGGGAGGGCGACAGATACGCAGTATTTT. The variable domain in full, completed from reference TRBV7-3 and TRBJ2-3, reads GAGVSQTPSNKVTEKGKYVELRCDPISGHTALYWYRQSLGQGPEFLIYFQGTGAADDSGLPNDRFFAVRPEGSVSTLKIQRTERGDSAVYLCASSGSGRATDTQYFGPGTRLTVL.

This chain uses TRBV18 with TRBJ1-1, with D unresolved. Trimming took off 3 bases at V and 4 bases at J, with 9 bases between the two ends. Per germline, CDR1 KGHSH and CDR2 LQKENI. CDR3 length: 13 residues. The CDR3 loop reads CASSPEEFTEAFF. DNA for the CDR3: TGTGCCAGCTCACCCGAGGAGTTCACTGAAGCTTTCTTT.

The chain joins TRBV28 to TRBJ2-1, with 10 positions matching TRBD2. Trimming took 3 bases from V and 8 from J; bases not matched to a gene: 7. Germline loops: CDR1 MDHEN, CDR2 SYDVKM. The CDR3 is made up of 15 amino acids. Here the CDR3 reads CASSFGAGGMDEQFF. CDR3 bases: TGTGCCAGCAGTTTCGGAGCGGGAGGGATGGATGAGCAGTTCTTC.

The chain has TRBV4-3 and TRBJ2-7; tentatively, D is TRBD1 (6 bases). Germline assignment: CDR1 LGHNA and CDR2 YSLEER. The CDR3 contains 13 residues. Trimming took off 2 bases at V and 6 bases at J, with 11 bases between the two ends. CDR3 in amino acids: CASSQLQGREQYF. CDR3 DNA sequence: TGCGCCAGCAGCCAATTGCAGGGGCGCGAGCAGTACTTC.

V usage is TRBV28 and J usage is TRBJ2-7, with 10 bases that match TRBD1. This CDR3 region has 15 residues. V gave up 6 bases and J gave up 4 bases; unmatched junction bases: 9. Germline assignment: CDR1 MDHEN and CDR2 SYDVKM. The CDR3 sequence is CASSYMTGGAYEQYF. The CDR3 region has the DNA TGTGCCAGCAGCTATATGACAGGGGGCGCGTACGAGCAGTACTTC.

This clone was recorded a few times. The chain has TRBV4-3 and TRBJ2-7; 9 positions agree with TRBD1. The germline CDR1 and CDR2 sequences are LGHNA and YSLEER. The CDR3 runs 16 residues. V lost 1 base and J lost 3; bases outside the gene matches: 7. The CDR3 protein is CASSQGHGQGFYEQYF. In DNA form, the CDR3 reads TGCGCCAGCAGCCAAGGACACGGACAGGGGTTCTACGAGCAGTACTTC.

The chain couples TRBV27 to TRBJ2-3; D is ambiguous. V lost 2 bases, J lost 2 bases, and 11 bases lay in between. The CDR3 length is 15 residues. The germline gives CDR1 MNHEY, CDR2 SMNVEV (reference sequence). The CDR3 sequence is CASSLIYGDTDTQYF. In nucleotides, the CDR3 is TGTGCCAGCAGTTTAATCTACGGAGACACAGATACGCAGTATTTT.

This clone was picked up a small number of times. The V and J genes are TRBV4-3 and TRBJ1-4, with TRBD1 identical over 10 bases. V shed 3 bases, J shed 4 bases, and the junction held 8 bases outside the gene matches. The CDR3 is 17 amino acids. Germline V lookup: CDR1 LGHNA, CDR2 YSLEER. The CDR3 DNA reads as TGCGCCAGCAGCCAGCAGACAGGGGGCACTGGTAATGAAAAACTGTTTTTT. Amino acid sequence: CASSQQTGGTGNEKLFF.

This rearrangement joins TRBV27 to TRBJ2-1; no reliable D call. Germline V gene lookup returns CDR1 MNHEY and CDR2 SMNVEV (reference sequence). There are 15 residues in the CDR3. Deletions cut 1 base from V and 5 bases from J, with 12 bases between. CDR3 bases: TGTGCCAGCAGTTTATATGGCCAGAATAACAATGAGCAGTTCTTC. Its translation: CASSLYGQNNNEQFF.

The V and J genes are TRBV27 and TRBJ1-6, with TRBD1 matching over 8 bases. CDR1 and CDR2 (germline): MNHEY, SMNVEV (reference sequence). The CDR3 runs to 16 residues. V gave up 6 bases and J gave up 0 bases; unmatched junction bases: 4. CDR3 nucleotide sequence: TGTGCCAGCAGAGATGACAGGGGCTCCTATAATTCACCCCTCCACTTT. Encoded protein: CASRDDRGSYNSPLHF.

The V gene is TRBV28, the J gene TRBJ2-7; D possibly corresponds to TRBD1 (6 bases). The CDR3 contains 17 residues. Trimming took 4 bases from V and 4 from J, leaving 23 bases between them. Germline V gives CDR1 MDHEN, CDR2 SYDVKM. This chain's CDR3 is CASSSSTGSATIYEQYF. The CDR3 DNA reads TGTGCCAGCAGTTCGTCAACAGGGTCTGCCACCATTTACGAGCAGTACTTC.

This clone was found once. The chain couples TRBV19 to TRBJ1-3; D gene uncertain. Trimming removed 7 bases from V and 0 bases from J, with 13 bases in between. The CDR3 totals 15 residues. CDR1 is LNHDA and CDR2 is SQIVND in the germline V gene (reference sequence). The CDR3 loop reads CASTPVVNSGNTIYF. DNA for the CDR3: TGTGCCAGTACCCCAGTTGTCAACTCTGGAAACACCATATATTTT.

The rearrangement uses TRBV5-8 and TRBJ1-4, with D perhaps TRBD1 (5 bases). CDR1 and CDR2 from the germline V gene are SGHTS and YDEGEE. The CDR3 loop spans 16 amino acids. V was clipped by 1 base and J by 7 bases, with 17 bases between them. The CDR3 DNA is TGTGCCAGCAGCTTGTTTGGAGCAGGGCAAGGTGAAAAACTGTTTTTT. This encodes CASSLFGAGQGEKLFF.

The CDR3 region is CASSPGYINTGELFF. The CDR3 nucleotides are TGTGCCAGCAGCCCAGGGTACATTAACACCGGGGAGCTGTTTTTT. The rearrangement joins TRBV9 to TRBJ2-2; a possible D gene is TRBD1 (5 bases). The CDR3 is 15 residues long. The germline V and J ends were trimmed by 4 bases and 2 bases, with 12 bases remaining between them. CDR1 and CDR2 (germline): SGDLS, YYNGEE.